The sequence of this TCR beta chain was determined in a study of blood T cell repertoires in COVID-19. Whole-study context: The United States, Italy and Spain provided the acute and convalescent COVID-19 samples. T cells, B-cell-depleted T cells, or PBMCs provided the cDNA or gDNA that served as material.

This CDR3 spans 14 amino acids. Trimming stripped 0 bases from V and 4 bases from J, with 8 bases between. Germline CDR1 and CDR2: SGDLS and YYNGEE. Authors' processing steps: Amplification of reference gene primers was used by the study to estimate nucleated cell counts. Assay used: immunoSEQ multiplex PCR; TCRdb lists only in-frame clones, some missing. The V and J calls and the clone size are those of that table, but D and trimming were determined from the DNA. The table has about 400,000 clones, around 92% seen once; the top ten hold roughly 1.2%. The chain joins TRBV9 to TRBJ1-3; no definite D call. What was sequenced was peripheral blood. The TCR sequence derives from a man between 35 and 55 years old with acute or convalescent COVID-19. CDR3 sequence (DNA): TGTGCCAGCAGCGTAGTCGGGGAAGGAAACACCATATATTTT. It codes for CASSVVGEGNTIYF.